Described below is a single T cell receptor (beta chain) sequence and its context. Antigen unknown. This sample is part of a study of T-cell memory formation after mild COVID-19. Looked up from germline, CDR1 is SGHTA and CDR2 is FQGNSA. This CDR3 contains 17 residues. V gave up 2 bases and J gave up 5 bases; unmatched junction bases: 8. Study conclusions and caveats: Within pre-infection memory, some responding clones were found, suggesting cross-reactive memory joined.

Via MiXCR, TCRdb re-called the 5' RACE reads, giving one row per CDR3 protein. Here the sample spans 450,000 to 650,000 distinct CDR3 sequences, about 20% being singletons. The V gene is TRBV7-2, the J gene TRBJ2-1; 11 bases are a match to TRBD2. The receptor was isolated from an adult woman who had mild COVID-19 (a few samples of this study predate the infection). Cell type and time point are not known. Sequencing used PBMCs or a T cell subset sorted from them (not recorded which). CDR3 coding DNA: TGTGCCAGCAGCTTAAGGGGGCTAGCGGGAGGTCACAATGAGCAGTTCTTC. Its translation: CASSLRGLAGGHNEQFF.